This T cell receptor beta chain emerged from a study of OX40 agonist ivuxolimab in advanced cancers. About the investigation overall: Ivuxolimab was an agonistic, fully human IgG2 monoclonal antibody directed against OX40 (CD134), a costimulatory receptor. The point of sequencing TCRbeta in the periphery was to test whether ivuxolimab changed TCR sequence diversity and drove clonal T-cell expansion. In the dose-escalation cohort, 82.7% of patients were male, and the mean age was 60 years with a range of roughly 23 to 90. Intravenous ivuxolimab was administered to patients every 2 weeks at six dose levels: 0.01, 0.1, 0.3, 1.5, 3 and 10 mg/kg. Patients were allowed to have had prior anti-PD-1, anti-PD-L1 or anti-CTLA-4 therapy, and 40% of the dose-escalation patients had been treated with checkpoint inhibitors. The paper describes the monotherapy dose-escalation part (N ≈ 49 patients) of the phase I trial of ivuxolimab. Partial responses were achieved by three dose-escalation patients, of whom one had hepatocellular carcinoma and two had cutaneous melanoma. Of the 50 or so patients in dose escalation, about 20 had hepatocellular carcinoma, about 15 had melanoma, 9 had renal cell carcinoma and 9 had head and neck cancer. General conclusions and limits of the study: After ivuxolimab, CD8+ T cells had more expanded clones than CD4+ T cells on average. Low levels of normalized T-cell clonal expansion were also seen in some nonresponding patients. Partial responders in the 0.1-3.0 mg/kg groups had among the lowest normalized peripheral clonal expansion, especially among CD8+ T cells. At doses from 0.1 to 3.0 mg/kg, clonal expansion was seen in both CD4+ and CD8+ blood T cells between baseline and week 6. Which antigens the clonally expanded peripheral T cells were specific for was not determined.

To sequence the TCRbeta CDR3 region, genomic DNA was isolated from the sorted cells. TCRbeta CDR3 regions were sequenced using the immunoSEQ Assay. The table comes from immuneACCESS by way of TCRdb, which keeps in-frame sequences with V and J called. Part of the clones is missing from these tables; in studies checked, under half for an unresolved V gene and the rest for unknown reasons. Within this sample are 100,000 or so clones, with approximately 95% of them counted one time only. Together, the top ten hold just over 2% of the sample. In the case of this clone: Its antigen specificity is not known. No per-base quality is available; no much larger clone lies one base away.

The CDR3, from cysteine to phenylalanine, totals 16 residues. Only the CDR3 DNA is retained, 48 bases long and in frame from the first base. CDR1 is given as MNHNS and CDR2 as SASEGT, both from the germline V gene. At the junction V is shortened by 1 base and J by 4 bases; bases outside the gene matches: 8. The trial excluded patients who had a history of autoimmune disease or were on systemic immunosuppression. In every dose cohort, peripheral blood was drawn for TCR sequencing at baseline, cycle 4 day 1, and cycle 7 day 1. Samples were obtained from an open-label, multicenter, first-in-human phase I dose-escalation trial of ivuxolimab. The trial enrolled adults with locally advanced or metastatic head and neck squamous cell, hepatocellular, melanoma or renal cell carcinoma. CD4+ and CD8+ T cells were sorted separately from peripheral blood before TCR sequencing.

Source: CD4+ or CD8+ T cells sorted from blood, taken in a trial of the OX40 agonist ivuxolimab. The TCR comes from an adult with an advanced solid tumor such as melanoma, head and neck, liver or kidney cancer. The rearranged segments are TRBV6-1 and TRBJ1-2; the central 8 bases match TRBD1. The CDR3: CASSEGLAGGRYGYTF. In nucleotide form, the sequence is TGTGCCAGCAGTGAAGGACTGGCAGGGGGCCGCTATGGCTACACCTTC.